These T cell receptor beta chains were read from a single sample in a study of cytomegalovirus exposure and HLA in healthy donors. Clones were read by immunoSEQ multiplex PCR, and TCRdb kept only the in-frame ones, dropping some. Among roughly 150,000 clones, 80% to 85% were seen once, and the ten largest hold roughly 1.4%. Material for sequencing was PBMCs. The receptors originated from a woman between 18 and 30 years old in good health and CMV-seronegative. The CDR3 runs from the conserved cysteine through the conserved F or W. Clone size is stated in some rows and not others, as once, few, many or a class when expanded.

j_gene | abundance | v_gene | CDR3aa
TRBJ2-2 | . | TRBV15 | CATSTPWGDRGTGELFF
TRBJ1-4 | . | TRBV30 | CAWSVGGGGKLFF
TRBJ1-4 | . | TRBV28 | CASSLVGTGNEKLFF
TRBJ1-3 | . | TRBV5-1 | CASREGNYGNTIYF
TRBJ1-5 | . | TRBV18 | CASSPGGGQQPQHF
TRBJ1-2 | . | TRBV7-2 | CASSLMGKGANYGYTF
TRBJ1-2 | . | TRBV6-5 | CASSYPRGGDYGYTF
TRBJ1-4 | . | TRBV9 | CASSVDGSLGGKLFF
TRBJ2-5 | . | TRBV6-5 | CASSYSRQGGTQYF
TRBJ2-7 | . | TRBV19 | CATTTGPTTYEQYF
TRBJ1-4 | few | TRBV13 | CASSLRTAGEKLFF
TRBJ2-7 | few | TRBV6-5 | CASRGGQGSYEQYF
TRBJ2-5 | . | TRBV6-1 | CASSWTSGETQYF
TRBJ2-3 | . | TRBV6-1 | CASSATGRITDTQYF
TRBJ1-2 | . | TRBV2 | CASRRDSLYGYTF
TRBJ1-4 | . | TRBV6-5 | CASRSWLNEKLFF
TRBJ1-1 | . | TRBV19 | CASSIGRTGGRYTEAFF
TRBJ2-5 | . | TRBV28 | CASSLTGLADQETQYF
TRBJ2-2 | . | TRBV28 | CASRTGNTGELFF
TRBJ2-5 | . | TRBV19 | CASIGQNQETQYF
TRBJ1-2 | few | TRBV6-1 | CASRGPPDYGYTF
TRBJ1-2 | . | TRBV5-6 | CASSIGQGDGYTF
TRBJ1-1 | . | TRBV29-1 | CSVEAGQYLEAFF
TRBJ1-2 | once | TRBV5-1 | CASSLDPPGQGFWGYTF
TRBJ2-1 | . | TRBV9 | CASSGGLAGVEGQFF
TRBJ1-2 | . | TRBV30 | CAWTYNQGRGYTF
TRBJ2-2 | . | TRBV2 | CASSTTGPPGELFF
TRBJ2-7 | . | TRBV6-1 | CASSPTGTGAYEQYF
TRBJ1-5 | . | TRBV19 | CASSILGEGVNQPQHF
TRBJ2-3 | . | TRBV7-9 | CSSSSGGRASGTDTQYF
TRBJ1-1 | . | TRBV19 | CASSMGQGWTEAFF
TRBJ2-1 | . | TRBV25-1 | CASSVPGHNEQFF
TRBJ1-4 | . | TRBV5-5 | CASSPDAGRDNEKLFF